This TCR beta chain was documented in a study of blood T cell repertoires in COVID-19. Study-level background: Donors in the United States, Italy and Spain gave samples during acute or convalescent COVID-19.

Those enrolled, adults aged about 18 to 89 years, came from around 24 US areas. Cohort placement rested on clinical history that participants reported themselves. The V gene end was trimmed by 6 bases and the J gene end by 6 bases; junction bases not matched to a gene: 7. Germline lookup yields CDR1 MNHEY and CDR2 SVGAGI. The CDR3 spans 13 residues. How the authors handled the data: The assay estimated nucleated cells by amplifying reference gene primers. Profiled with immunoSEQ multiplex PCR; TCRdb holds only in-frame clones, not every one. Clonal size and the V and J genes are those of that table, whereas D and trimming came from the DNA. The profile covers hundreds of thousands of clones, with 85% appearing a single time and about 9.1% taken by the ten largest.

This sequence originates from a woman aged 50 to 60 with acute COVID-19. The chain uses TRBV6-5 and TRBJ2-7; 8 nucleotides line up with TRBD1. Material: PBMCs or T cells enriched from blood (not recorded which). The DNA of the CDR3 is TGTGCCAGCAGGGAGACAGGGGCGGCCGAGCAGTACTTC. It specifies CASRETGAAEQYF.